This TCR beta chain originates from a study of CD8 T cells in Susac syndrome. Study findings and constraints: The study's TCR sequencing and HLA analysis drew on a certain number of individuals. That number was acknowledged as relatively small.

Remarks on this clonotype: What it binds is unknown.

A quantity of roughly 0.5 to 1 ug RNA underwent reverse transcription using random hexamers. Across 54 Vbeta and 13 Jbeta, immunoSEQ multiplex PCR amplified TCR beta CDR3. TCRdb analysed the immunoSEQ multiplex PCR reads with MiXCR anew, one entry per CDR3 protein. The sample lists about 140,000 distinct CDR3 sequences, roughly 95% occurring once. CDR3 length equals 12 residues. The V gene's germline CDR1 is LGHDT and CDR2 YNNKEL (reference sequence). V lost 6 bases, J lost 2 bases, and 8 bases lay in between. Sequencing targeted TCR beta in blood CD8+ and CD4+ T cells. The source is a human donor with multiple sclerosis. Source material: CD4+ T cells from PBMCs. The V call is TRBV3-1, the J call TRBJ2-7; D is unresolved. The CDR3 here is CASRNEPYEQYF. CDR3 sequence (DNA): TGTGCCAGCAGAAATGAGCCCTACGAGCAGTACTTC.